What follows describes a single T cell receptor beta chain. Its cognate antigen is unknown. The data derive from a study of shared clonotypes between healthy human individuals. Study observations and caveats: A generally larger estimated richness was seen in naive subsets than in memory subsets. What limited the represented genetic and exposure-history diversity was the small number of donors. With a handful of donors compared, 4% to 5% of naive CD4 clonotypes were shared.

Trimming pared 4 bases from V and 7 bases from J, leaving 17 bases between. Germline V gene lookup returns CDR1 SGHRS and CDR2 YFSETQ. This CDR3 has 15 residues. Genomic DNA from each subset was divided evenly over several immunoSEQ plates. Repertoires were generated with immunoSEQ multiplex PCR, while TCRdb's copy carries only in-frame clones and drops some. The sample records roughly 1,600,000 clones, just under 99% being singletons. This chain links TRBV5-1 with TRBJ2-2; D is possibly TRBD2 (5 bases). Material for sequencing was naive CD4+ T cells sorted from blood. Subset of the sample: CD45RA+ positively selected. The clonotype originates from a man aged 25-40 years in good health. The CDR3: CASSETSSEGGELFF. The DNA of the CDR3 is TGCGCCAGCAGCGAAACCTCCAGTGAGGGCGGGGAGCTGTTTTTT.